The 27 T cell receptor beta chains below come from one sample, sequenced in a study of T cell responses to AZD1222 COVID-19 vaccine. Sequencing used immunoSEQ multiplex PCR; TCRdb keeps in-frame clones, though not all of them. The table records some 140,000 clones, roughly 86% of them present only once. Sequencing was performed on peripheral blood, taken 28 days after the second AZD1222 dose. The receptors were gathered from an adult who received the AZD1222 COVID-19 vaccine.

The chain is built from TRBV27 and TRBJ2-6; D gene unclear. V was clipped by 6 bases and J by 4 bases, with 4 bases between them. The CDR3 length is 12 residues. The V gene's germline CDR1 is MNHEY and CDR2 SMNVEV (reference sequence). CDR3 DNA: TGTGCCAGCAGGACCGGGGCCAACGTCCTGACTTTC. Its protein product is CASRTGANVLTF.

V is TRBV28 and J is TRBJ1-2; possibly TRBD1 for D (6 bases). Germline V CDR1 and CDR2: MDHEN, SYDVKM. Trimming took 2 bases from V and 2 from J, leaving 12 bases between them. This CDR3 comprises 15 residues. The CDR3 is CASSLGSGENYGYTF. DNA of the CDR3: TGTGCCAGCAGTTTAGGGTCAGGGGAAAACTATGGCTACACCTTC.

The J gene is TRBJ1-1, the V gene TRBV29-1; D might be TRBD1 (6 bases). Germline loops: CDR1 SQVTM, CDR2 ANQGSEA. The CDR3 extends over 13 amino acids. With 3 bases removed from V and 3 bases from J, the gap between germline ends came to 11 bases. The CDR3 DNA reads as TGCAGCGTTGACCAGGGGCAAGACACTGAAGCTTTCTTT. It encodes CSVDQGQDTEAFF.

The chain recombines TRBV2 with TRBJ2-1, with D perhaps matching TRBD2 (5 bases). Between the trimmed V and J ends, which lost 10 bases and 0 bases, there was a span of 16 bases. The CDR3 has 15 amino acids. Germline V gene data show CDR1 as SNHLY and CDR2 as FYNNEI. DNA of the CDR3: TGTGCCATCGTAAAGCGGTTGAGCTCCTACAATGAGCAGTTCTTC. It is translated as CAIVKRLSSYNEQFF. Filled out from reference TRBV2 and TRBJ2-1, the complete variable domain reads EPEVTQTPSHQVTQMGQEVILRCVPISNHLYFYWYRQILGQKVEFLVSFYNNEISEKSEIFDDQFSVERPDGSNFTLKIRSTKLEDSAMYFCAIVKRLSSYNEQFFGPGTRLTVL.

This rearrangement joins TRBV19 to TRBJ2-1; D possibly corresponds to TRBD1 (6 bases). This CDR3 has 16 amino acids. In germline, CDR1 is LNHDA, CDR2 SQIVND (reference sequence). The V end lost 1 base, the J end lost 1 base, and 11 bases lay between the germline ends. The CDR3 sequence: CASSIAGVWSYNEQFF. The CDR3 DNA is TGTGCCAGTAGTATAGCAGGGGTGTGGTCCTACAATGAGCAGTTCTTC.

This sequence joins TRBV5-1 and TRBJ1-6; D is unclear. The V gene's germline CDR1 is SGHRS and CDR2 YFSETQ. Between the trimmed V and J ends, which lost 0 bases and 0 bases, there was a span of 13 bases. The length of the CDR3 is 18 residues. The CDR3 DNA sequence: TGCGCCAGCAGCTTGGTCGGCAGGCTGAGCTCCTATAATTCACCCCTCCACTTT. It translates to CASSLVGRLSSYNSPLHF.

The rearrangement links TRBV27 to TRBJ2-7, with D tentatively TRBD2 (7 bases). CDR1 is MNHEY and CDR2 is SMNVEV in the germline V gene (reference sequence). Trimming took off 5 bases at V and 7 bases at J, with 12 bases between the two ends. CDR3 size: 12 residues. CDR3 coding DNA: TGTGCCAGCAGTAGGGGGGGTTTTGAGCAGTACTTC. It translates to CASSRGGFEQYF.

The gene calls are TRBV6-5 and TRBJ1-5; 8 bases are shared with TRBD1. The CDR3 is made up of 15 amino acids. Trimming removed 2 bases from V and 4 bases from J; junction bases left unmatched: 4. Germline V CDR1 and CDR2: MNHEY, SVGAGI. The CDR3 DNA sequence: TGTGCCAGCAGTTACGGGACAGGAGTAAATCAGCCCCAGCATTTT. This translates into CASSYGTGVNQPQHF.

The chain combines TRBV6-1 with TRBJ1-2; 9 bases map to TRBD1. Germline lookup yields CDR1 MNHNS and CDR2 SASEGT. This CDR3 spans 13 amino acids. Trimming cost V 6 bases and J 4 bases; bases outside gene matches: 3. The CDR3 reads CASSPDRGYGYTF. CDR3 nucleotides: TGTGCCAGCAGCCCGGACAGGGGCTATGGCTACACCTTC.

The chain is built from TRBV4-1 and TRBJ1-2; D gene uncertain. The CDR3 runs to 16 residues. With 4 bases removed from V and 1 base from J, the gap between germline ends came to 16 bases. Germline CDR1 is MGHRA and CDR2 is YSYEKL. The DNA of the CDR3 is TGCGCCAGCAGCCCCCGCCAGGCTGAGTTTAACTATGGCTACACCTTC. This sequence encodes CASSPRQAEFNYGYTF.

This chain connects TRBV28 to TRBJ1-5, with D hard to call. Per the germline V gene, CDR1 is MDHEN and CDR2 is SYDVKM. The CDR3 is 15 amino acids. V was pared by 6 bases and J by 2 bases, with 14 bases between. In DNA, the CDR3 is TGTGCCAGCAGAGGCCAATGGTGGGGCAATCAGCCCCAGCATTTT. It encodes CASRGQWWGNQPQHF.

V usage is TRBV14 and J usage is TRBJ2-2; 14 bases are a match to TRBD2. The V gene's germline CDR1 is SGHDN and CDR2 FVKESK. The CDR3 sequence is 19 residues long. After removal of 4 bases from V and 1 base from J, the junction contained 8 bases not matched to a gene. The CDR3: CASSPGLAGAFLNTGELFF. For the CDR3, the DNA is TGTGCCAGCAGCCCGGGACTAGCGGGAGCCTTTCTGAACACCGGGGAGCTGTTTTTT.

The gene calls are TRBV6-5 and TRBJ2-7, with 10 bases fitting TRBD1. CDR3 length equals 14 residues. Germline V gene lookup returns CDR1 MNHEY and CDR2 SVGAGI. Losses at the gene ends were 6 bases for V and 3 bases for J; bases not matched to a gene: 5. The CDR3 here is CASSRDRGDYEQYF. CDR3 nucleotide sequence: TGTGCCAGCAGCCGGGACAGGGGAGACTACGAGCAGTACTTC.

This sequence joins TRBV6-1 and TRBJ1-4; tentative D call: TRBD1 (6 bases). The V end was cut by 2 bases, the J end by 0 bases, with 10 bases between. Per germline, CDR1 MNHNS and CDR2 SASEGT. The CDR3 consists of 16 residues. The CDR3 is CASSEFRGATNEKLFF. CDR3 nucleotides: TGTGCCAGCAGTGAATTCAGGGGAGCAACTAATGAAAAACTGTTTTTT.

The chain is built from TRBV28 and TRBJ1-6, with D maybe TRBD1 (5 bases). The length of the CDR3 is 15 residues. The ends were cut back, 3 bases at V and 9 bases at J, with 15 bases in the middle. Germline V gene data show CDR1 as MDHEN and CDR2 as SYDVKM. In nucleotides, the CDR3 is TGTGCCAGCAGTTTCGCGGGACCGAAGTCTTCACCCCTCCACTTT. Protein product: CASSFAGPKSSPLHF.

V gene TRBV4-2 combines with J gene TRBJ2-3; possible D gene TRBD2, 6 bases. The CDR3 runs to 14 residues. In germline, CDR1 is LGHNA, CDR2 YNFKEQ. V lost 4 bases, J lost 6 bases, and 14 bases lay in between. The CDR3 loop is CASSPGLFVDTQYF. The DNA of the CDR3 is TGTGCCAGCAGCCCTGGACTATTTGTTGATACGCAGTATTTT.

The V gene is TRBV4-2, the J gene TRBJ2-1; maybe TRBD1 (5 bases). The CDR3 has 15 amino acids. V was clipped by 3 bases and J by 7 bases, with 16 bases between them. Germline V lookup: CDR1 LGHNA, CDR2 YNFKEQ. CDR3: CASSQKDFDSNEQFF. The CDR3 DNA reads TGTGCCAGCAGCCAGAAGGATTTTGACAGTAATGAGCAGTTCTTC.

The chain couples TRBV9 to TRBJ1-3, with TRBD1 identical over 7 bases. This CDR3 has 16 residues. Germline V lookup: CDR1 SGDLS, CDR2 YYNGEE. The V segment lost 2 bases and the J segment 0 bases; nucleotides outside the gene matches: 5. The CDR3 DNA follows: TGTGCCAGCAGCGTTCGGGACAGCTACTCTGGAAACACCATATATTTT. Translated, it gives CASSVRDSYSGNTIYF.

This chain uses TRBV4-1 with TRBJ2-2, with 13 positions matching TRBD2. V lost 3 bases, J lost 0 bases, and 4 bases stayed unmatched. Germline-derived CDR1 and CDR2 are MGHRA and YSYEKL. This CDR3 comprises 18 residues. Here the CDR3 reads CASSHRTSGRANTGELFF. The CDR3 bases are TGCGCCAGCAGCCACCGGACTAGCGGGAGAGCGAACACCGGGGAGCTGTTTTTT.

V usage is TRBV6-5 and J usage is TRBJ1-1, with 7 positions matching TRBD1. J was trimmed by 3 bases and V by 8 bases; bases with no gene match: 6. This CDR3 spans 13 amino acids. Germline CDR1 is MNHEY and CDR2 is SVGAGI. The CDR3 reads CASLNRGDTEAFF. CDR3 bases: TGTGCCAGCCTTAACAGGGGCGACACTGAAGCTTTCTTT.

The chain has TRBV11-2 and TRBJ2-1, with D unresolved. Germline CDR1 and CDR2: SGHAT and FQNNGV. V shed 1 base and J shed 5 bases, with 9 bases lying between them. The CDR3 is 14 residues long. CDR3 in amino acids: CASSLVAGNNEQFF. DNA of the CDR3: TGTGCCAGCAGCTTAGTGGCAGGAAACAATGAGCAGTTCTTC.

The chain has TRBV27 and TRBJ2-2; no clear D. V lost 2 bases, J lost 6 bases, and 10 bases lay in between. CDR3 size: 14 residues. Germline CDR1 and CDR2: MNHEY and SMNVEV (reference sequence). CDR3 in DNA: TGTGCCAGCAGTTTAGTCTGGGGTGCCGGGGAGCTGTTTTTT. Translating gives CASSLVWGAGELFF.

The chain carries TRBV9 and TRBJ2-7; 13 nucleotides line up with TRBD2. J was trimmed by 2 bases and V by 4 bases; bases with no gene match: 9. Germline V gives CDR1 SGDLS, CDR2 YYNGEE. The CDR3 runs 17 residues. CDR3 in amino acids: CASSPRTSGSRAYEQYF. CDR3 DNA: TGTGCCAGCAGCCCTCGGACTAGCGGGAGTAGGGCCTACGAGCAGTACTTC.

The V gene is TRBV5-1, the J gene TRBJ2-1; maybe TRBD1 (8 bases). CDR1 is SGHRS, CDR2 YFSETQ, per germline. The V gene lost 4 bases and the J gene lost 9 bases, with 14 bases spanning the gap. The CDR3 contains 13 residues. CDR3 loop: CASSPQGEGEQFF. In DNA, the CDR3 is TGCGCCAGCAGCCCACAGGGGGAGGGTGAGCAGTTCTTC.

V is TRBV5-4 and J is TRBJ1-1; possibly TRBD1 for D (5 bases). V gave up 1 base and J gave up 8 bases, with 21 bases separating them. The CDR3 is made up of 16 amino acids. CDR1 and CDR2 from the germline V gene are SGHNT and YYREEE (reference sequence). The CDR3 region has the DNA TGTGCCAGCAGCTTGTCAGGGAGGGTCGGGAGAGCGGAAGCTTTCTTT. It specifies CASSLSGRVGRAEAFF.

The chain employs TRBV12-5 and TRBJ1-2; 7 nucleotides line up with TRBD1. Germline V gene sequence: CDR1 LGHNT, CDR2 FRNRAP. This CDR3 contains 17 residues. The V and J ends lost 6 bases and 5 bases, in that order; junction bases with no gene match: 18. The CDR3 here is CASGSRDSQGQRYGYTF. The CDR3 DNA sequence: TGTGCTAGTGGATCCCGGGACAGCCAGGGTCAGAGGTATGGCTACACCTTC.

This chain uses TRBV20-1 with TRBJ1-2; no clear D. V lost 2 bases to trimming and J lost 5 bases, with 6 bases between them. This CDR3 has 11 residues. The germline V gene encodes CDR1 DFQATT and CDR2 SNEGSKA (reference sequence). The CDR3 here is CSARMGYGYTF. The DNA for the CDR3 is TGCAGTGCTAGAATGGGGTATGGCTACACCTTC.